This T cell receptor beta chain was sequenced in a study of technical replicates of blood from several donors. Here immunoSEQ multiplex PCR was the method, and the copy in TCRdb shows in-frame clones only, minus some. The sample contains around 70,000 clones, over 90% of which appear only once. CDR1 is SNHLY and CDR2 is FYNNEI in the germline V gene. The junction had 13 bases not matched to a gene; V was cut back by 5 bases and J by 3 bases. The CDR3 length is 17 residues. The TCR originated in a human donor in good health. Sequenced: T cells isolated from PBMCs. The chain employs TRBV2 and TRBJ1-1, with 9 bases lining up with TRBD1. CDR3 nucleotides: TGTGCCAGCAGTTACCCCGGGACAGGGAATTTGGACACTGAAGCTTTCTTT. This sequence encodes CASSYPGTGNLDTEAFF.